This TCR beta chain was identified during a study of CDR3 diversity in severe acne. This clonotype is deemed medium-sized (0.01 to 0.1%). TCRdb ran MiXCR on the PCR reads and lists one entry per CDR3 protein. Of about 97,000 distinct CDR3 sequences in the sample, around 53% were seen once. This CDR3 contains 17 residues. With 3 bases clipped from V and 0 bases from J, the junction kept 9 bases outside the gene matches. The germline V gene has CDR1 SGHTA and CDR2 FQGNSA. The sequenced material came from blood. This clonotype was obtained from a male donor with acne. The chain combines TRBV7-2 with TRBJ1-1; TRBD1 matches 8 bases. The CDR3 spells CASSFGGTGIMNTEAFF. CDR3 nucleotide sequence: TGTGCCAGCAGCTTCGGCGGGACAGGTATTATGAACACTGAAGCTTTCTTT.